The 2 T cell receptor beta chains in this list originate from one sample, sequenced in a study of regulatory T cells in long-lasting Graves disease. Both iRepertoire HTBI primers and Arm-PCR of CDR3 regions were used to build the TCR beta libraries. TCRdb analysed the multiplex PCR reads with MiXCR anew, one entry per CDR3 protein. The sample carries fewer than 650,000 distinct CDR3 sequences, 16% recorded once. Time point described: newly diagnosed GD, antithyroid drugs for less than 3 months. Extracted PBMC RNA gave rise to the TCR library. This sample also appeared in a second study, on T cells in Graves' hyperthyroidism and ophthalmopathy.

Sequenced here: peripheral blood mononuclear cells (PBMCs), sampled at new diagnosis, from a patient treated with antithyroid drugs. The receptors were sampled from a woman aged 25 to 39 with Graves disease.

In this sample, this clonotype turned up a few times. The chain uses TRBV28 and TRBJ1-6, with a tentative D call TRBD1 (5 bases). The V gene lost 7 bases and the J gene lost 3 bases, with 19 bases spanning the gap. The germline V gene has CDR1 MDHEN and CDR2 SYDVKM. The CDR3 has 17 residues. In DNA, the CDR3 is TGTGCCAGCAAATCACGCAGGGAGTGGGACTATAATTCACCCCTCCACTTT. As protein: CASKSRREWDYNSPLHF.

This clonotype was counted at least ten times. The V and J genes are TRBV10-3 and TRBJ1-1; D is unclear. Between the trimmed V and J ends, which lost 0 bases and 1 base, there was a span of 9 bases. The CDR3 contains 15 residues. Looked up from germline, CDR1 is ENHRY and CDR2 is SYGVKD. DNA of the CDR3: TGTGCCATCAGTGAGTCGGTGTCGGGGAACACTGAAGCTTTCTTT. The encoded protein is CAISESVSGNTEAFF.